This T cell receptor (beta chain) is from a study of T cells in Graves' hyperthyroidism and ophthalmopathy. The table lists this clonotype with many counts. Researchers amplified the TCR beta CDR3 regions from RNA transcripts. TCR CDR3 regions were first amplified by RT-PCR with HTBI primers. From the multiplex PCR reads, TCRdb called clonotypes with MiXCR, one entry per CDR3 protein. The sample has about 640,000 distinct CDR3 sequences, less than 25% seen once. Sequenced material: blood. This TCR was recovered from a man aged 30 to 45 with Graves' ophthalmopathy.

Here the CDR3 DNA reads TGTGCCAGCAGTTCTGCGCTTAGCTCCTACAATGAGCAGTTCTTC. Translating gives CASSSALSSYNEQFF. The chain couples TRBV6-2 or TRBV6-3 to TRBJ2-1; no reliable D call. This CDR3 comprises 15 residues. The germline V and J ends were trimmed by 4 bases and 0 bases, with 10 bases remaining between them. CDR1 is MNHEY, CDR2 SVGEGT, per germline.